A single sample gave rise to the 7 T cell receptor beta chains below, sequenced in a study of cytomegalovirus exposure and HLA in healthy donors. 13 Jbeta primers and 60 Vbeta primers were used for the PCR. The data were produced by immunoSEQ multiplex PCR, yet TCRdb's version contains in-frame clones alone and is incomplete. The sample carries about 120,000 clones, around 66% recorded once. The specimen sequenced was PBMCs. The receptors here all came from a woman aged 40 to 50 in good health and CMV-seropositive.

The J gene is TRBJ1-4, the V gene TRBV5-6, with 10 bases matching TRBD1. V was clipped by 4 bases and J by 5 bases; unmatched bases: 5. CDR1 SGHDT and CDR2 YYEEEE come from the germline V gene. The CDR3 extends over 15 amino acids. CDR3 nucleotide sequence: TGTGCCAGCAGCGTACCGGGACAGGGGAATGAAAAACTGTTTTTT. This gives the protein CASSVPGQGNEKLFF.

This chain joins TRBV30 and TRBJ1-1; 9 bases are a match to TRBD1. Germline V lookup: CDR1 GTSNPN, CDR2 SVGIG (reference sequence). The junction had 17 bases not matched to a gene; V was cut back by 5 bases and J by 4 bases. The CDR3 loop spans 17 amino acids. Written as DNA, the CDR3 is TGTGCCTGGGGGACAAGTCCCGGGACAGGGCTTGGCACTGAAGCTTTCTTT. Translated: CAWGTSPGTGLGTEAFF.

The chain combines TRBV7-9 with TRBJ2-1; tentative D call: TRBD2 (5 bases). Germline V gene sequence: CDR1 SEHNR, CDR2 FQNEAQ (reference sequence). This CDR3 comprises 14 residues. V lost 2 bases to trimming and J lost 7 bases, with 12 bases between them. The CDR3 spells CASSLWATGNEQFF. In DNA, the CDR3 is TGTGCCAGCAGCTTATGGGCTACGGGGAATGAGCAGTTCTTC.

The chain combines TRBV4-1 with TRBJ1-6; D may be TRBD1 (6 bases). CDR3 length: 15 amino acids. Germline loops: CDR1 MGHRA, CDR2 YSYEKL. Trimming pared 0 bases from V and 12 bases from J, leaving 15 bases between. The CDR3 sequence is CASSQEGPGVQPLHF. As DNA, the CDR3 is TGCGCCAGCAGCCAAGAAGGACCAGGGGTACAACCCCTCCACTTT.

This sequence joins TRBV27 and TRBJ1-1; a weak D match, TRBD1 (5 bases). The CDR3 sequence is 15 residues long. Per the germline V gene, CDR1 is MNHEY and CDR2 is SMNVEV (reference sequence). Trimming took off 2 bases at V and 4 bases at J, with 14 bases between the two ends. The CDR3 region has the DNA TGTGCCAGCAGTTTAGGGTTGGGGGGTGGCACTGAAGCTTTCTTT. Residues: CASSLGLGGGTEAFF.

This clone was picked up a small number of times. The chain joins TRBV2 to TRBJ2-7, with a possible D match to TRBD1 (5 bases). The CDR3 spans 14 residues. Per germline, CDR1 SNHLY and CDR2 FYNNEI. V lost 3 bases and J lost 0, with 9 bases in between. The CDR3 loop is CASSDETVSYEQYF. CDR3 coding DNA: TGTGCCAGCAGTGATGAGACAGTCTCCTACGAGCAGTACTTC.

This clone showed up just a few times. This sequence joins TRBV6-1 and TRBJ1-3, with D possibly being TRBD1 (6 bases). In germline, CDR1 is MNHNS, CDR2 SASEGT. The germline V and J ends were trimmed by 2 bases and 0 bases, with 8 bases remaining between them. The CDR3 is 15 amino acids. The CDR3 DNA reads TGTGCCAGCAGTGAAACAGGGAGCTCTGGAAACACCATATATTTT. Residues: CASSETGSSGNTIYF.